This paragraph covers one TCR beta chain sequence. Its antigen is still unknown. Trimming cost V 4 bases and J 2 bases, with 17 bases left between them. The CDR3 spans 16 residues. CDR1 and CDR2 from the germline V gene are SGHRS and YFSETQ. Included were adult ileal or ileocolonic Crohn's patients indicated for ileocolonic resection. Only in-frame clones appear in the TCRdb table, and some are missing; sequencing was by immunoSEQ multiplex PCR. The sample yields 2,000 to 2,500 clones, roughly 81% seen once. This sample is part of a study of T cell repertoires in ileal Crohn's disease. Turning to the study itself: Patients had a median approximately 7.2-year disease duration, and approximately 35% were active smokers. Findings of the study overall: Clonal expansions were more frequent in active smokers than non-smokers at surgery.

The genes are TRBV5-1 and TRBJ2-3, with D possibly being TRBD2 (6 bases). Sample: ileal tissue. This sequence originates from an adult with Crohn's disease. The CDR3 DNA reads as TGCGCCAGCAGCCGGGGGACCAGTCAATCCACAGATACGCAGTATTTT. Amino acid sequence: CASSRGTSQSTDTQYF.